A selection of T cell receptor beta chains follows, all from one sample in a study of blood T cell repertoires in COVID-19. Generated by immunoSEQ multiplex PCR, the TCRdb table keeps only in-frame clones and is missing some. Of roughly 140,000 clones listed, 82% are singletons. Sample: peripheral blood. The receptors were sampled from a woman older than 75 with acute or convalescent COVID-19. Each CDR3 is given with its conserved first and last residue. Fields, in order: CDR3 length, J gene, V gene, CDR3 protein.

17 | TRBJ2-1 | TRBV19 | CASSIAIGAGSYNEQFF
15 | TRBJ1-2 | TRBV12-5 | CASGLWDRGDHGYTF
15 | TRBJ2-5 | TRBV5-4 | CASSSGTSGPETQYF
16 | TRBJ1-2 | TRBV4-1 | CASSQDSLGARIGYTF
14 | TRBJ2-3 | TRBV4-2 | CASSGKGAIDTQYF
17 | TRBJ2-3 | TRBV7-9 | CASSAFRGGEYTDTQYF
16 | TRBJ2-5 | TRBV10-3 | CAIILPQGLARKTQYF
13 | TRBJ1-1 | TRBV18 | CASSPGTATEAFF
18 | TRBJ1-1 | TRBV2 | CASSEDMFWTARNTEAFF
14 | TRBJ1-1 | TRBV19 | CASSAIDRATEAFF
14 | TRBJ1-1 | TRBV23-1 | CASSRGQANTEAFF
15 | TRBJ1-2 | TRBV16 | CASSQSEGRYYGYTF
14 | TRBJ1-3 | TRBV9 | CASSVDGRGNTIYF
22 | TRBJ2-4 | TRBV27 | CASSLGLPDQFGRGLAKNIQYF
16 | TRBJ2-5 | TRBV3-1/TRBV3-2 | CASSPRLRGASRAQYF